This T cell receptor (beta chain) was observed in a study of blood T cells in healthy people across ages (dated by TCRdb to 2013 to 2016). With regard to the full study: In model experiments, roughly one uniquely barcoded TCR beta cDNA molecule per two T cells was captured by template switching. Using deep sequencing normalized with unique cDNA molecular identifiers, the study measured how TCR beta repertoire diversity changes with age. The donors were divided into four age groups: young (average approximately 17 years), middle-aged (about 40), aged (about 62) and long-lived (roughly 88). To avoid experimental bias, donors of different ages were distributed randomly across sequencing lanes. The study analyzed two additional independent replicas of 1 million unique cDNA reads from the same blood draw for two donors, one aged 18 to 30 and one aged 80 or older. The paper's findings and limits, for the study overall: There was a strong correlation between observed TCR beta diversity and the percentage of naive T cells measured by flow cytometry. Observed TCR beta diversity per million T cells fell roughly linearly with age, and a significant reduction was already apparent by age approximately 41. Estimates of total diversity based on one million sequenced T cells were regarded as lower bounds and as underestimates. Since profiling was done on bulk unsorted PBMCs, naive and antigen-experienced compartments could not be conclusively compared. Donor CMV infection status was unknown, potentially confounding age-related changes in expanded clonotypes. Compared with the aged group, the long-lived group had more naive CD4+ T cells, fewer expanded clones and increased TCR diversity, a pattern suggesting age selection.

The library was generated by 5' RACE. Sequenced on an Illumina HiSeq 2500. A second PCR of about 6 to 11 cycles was performed with a sample-barcoded 5' primer and a J-beta primer mix. A template-switch 5' adaptor carrying 12 random nucleotides introduced a unique molecular identifier onto each TCR beta cDNA molecule. Each sample yielded at least 2.5 million CDR3-containing paired-end reads. First-strand cDNA was synthesized from all RNA with the Mint cDNA synthesis kit, primed by a TRBC-specific oligonucleotide. After uracil-DNA glycosylase treatment, a first 18-cycle PCR used universal primers M1SS and BC2_uni_R on all cDNA. The published analysis was carried out like this. Normalization of each sample was performed by random selection of 1 million high-quality reads, each carrying a distinct molecular identifier. Reads sharing molecular identifiers were discarded rather than binned into consensus sequences. MiTCR, run with a Q25 quality threshold and the strictest error-elimination algorithm, handled CDR3 identification, clonotype clustering and error correction. Lower-bound total TCR beta diversity was estimated with a nonparametric unseen species model using Euler transformation. The raw public reads went through TCRdb reprocessing: fastp at Q25, MiXCR clone calling, in-frame beta chains kept. Rows matching on CDR3 protein sequence are summarized as one entry with the most common DNA and genes. In this record, the V and J calls reflect TCRdb's handling and not the investigators' own analysis. This sample comprises about a million distinct CDR3 sequences, more than 30% of them detected only once. The ten biggest clones cover around 12% of the sample.

Compared with germline, V lacks 0 bases and J lacks 2 bases; bases without a gene match: 5. From the cysteine up to the phenylalanine, the CDR3 has a length of 17 residues. The retained sequence is limited to the CDR3, 51 bases, with the frame set at the first base. From a lookup of the germline V gene (reference sequence), CDR1 and CDR2 are MNHEY and SMNVEV. This clonotype has more than one count but fewer than ten. Its antigen remains unidentified. No qualities accompany the bases; no much larger clone lies one base away. The roughly 42 donors, aged roughly 6 to 100 years, were systemically healthy Caucasian individuals from Russia. Each donor gave around 9.8 milliliters of peripheral blood, collected into EDTA-treated Vacutainer tubes. Ficoll-Paque density-gradient centrifugation was used to isolate PBMCs, with at least 6 million obtained per sample. Total RNA, at least 6 micrograms per sample, was extracted from PBMCs with Trizol reagent. Naive CD45RAhigh/CD27high T cell percentages were measured by flow cytometry on a PBMC aliquot from every donor.

The receptor was isolated from a man between 18 and 35 years old in good health. Sample: blood. The rearrangement combines TRBV27 with TRBJ2-3; 10 middle bases align to TRBD1. CDR3 reads: CASSLSRGQGSTDTQYF. The base sequence is TGTGCCAGCAGTTTATCCCGGGGACAGGGGTCCACAGATACGCAGTATTTT.